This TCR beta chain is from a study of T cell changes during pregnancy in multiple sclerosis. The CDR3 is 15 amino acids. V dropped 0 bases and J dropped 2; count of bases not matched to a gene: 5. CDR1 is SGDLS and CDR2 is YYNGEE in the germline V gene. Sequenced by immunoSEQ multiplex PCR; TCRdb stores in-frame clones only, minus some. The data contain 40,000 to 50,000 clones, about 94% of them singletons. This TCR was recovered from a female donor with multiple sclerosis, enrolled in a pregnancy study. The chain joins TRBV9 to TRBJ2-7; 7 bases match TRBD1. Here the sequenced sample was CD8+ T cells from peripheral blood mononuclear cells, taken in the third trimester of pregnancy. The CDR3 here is CASSVEPTGPYEQYF. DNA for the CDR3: TGTGCCAGCAGCGTAGAACCGACAGGGCCCTACGAGCAGTACTTC.